This T cell receptor beta chain was sequenced in a study of Ad26.COV2.S vaccination and SARS-CoV-2 variants. Overall study context: Donor was assigned to the Ad26.COV2.S arm of trial COV1001.

On this clone itself: Its target is unknown.

Treatment reported: roughly 19 received Ad26.COV2.S at low or high dose, single or two shots; a few received placebo; per-sample allocation not given. The study sampled participants on day 63 after the first vaccine or placebo injection. This Boston cohort included adults aged 18-55 years. The repertoire was sequenced with immunoSEQ multiplex PCR; TCRdb's copy has only in-frame clones and lacks some. The sample holds roughly 700,000 clones, more than 70% seen once. CDR3 length: 11 amino acids. V dropped 3 bases and J dropped 6 bases, with 8 bases sitting between them. The germline V gene encodes CDR1 DFQATT and CDR2 SNEGSKA (reference sequence). Study-level points and caveats: Breadth, reportedly substantial, characterized the spike-specific CD8+ and CD4+ T cell responses after vaccination.

V is TRBV20-1 and J is TRBJ1-2, with D uncertain. This receptor was identified in a person aged 18-60 years who received the Ad26.COV2.S COVID-19 vaccine or a placebo. Sequenced material: peripheral blood, taken in a trial of Ad26.COV2.S vaccine versus placebo. CDR3 region: CSARTGNGYTF. For the CDR3, the DNA is TGCAGTGCTAGGACTGGGAATGGCTACACCTTC.